This entry lists 24 T cell receptor beta chains sequenced from one sample in a study of T cell responses to AZD1222 COVID-19 vaccine. Clones were sequenced by immunoSEQ multiplex PCR, and TCRdb holds only the in-frame ones, with some missing. The table has tens of thousands of clones, about 94% seen once; the top ten hold roughly 3.1%. This material consisted of peripheral blood, taken 28 days after the second AZD1222 dose. These receptors originate from an adult who received the AZD1222 COVID-19 vaccine.

The chain uses TRBV10-3 and TRBJ2-1, with D perhaps TRBD2 (6 bases). This CDR3 comprises 14 residues. Germline V lookup: CDR1 ENHRY, CDR2 SYGVKD. Trimming cost V 4 bases and J 5 bases, with 12 bases left between them. CDR3 nucleotides: TGTGCCATCAGTGGCGGGGAGAGGGACAATGAGCAGTTCTTC. Protein: CAISGGERDNEQFF.

The chain recombines TRBV6-5 with TRBJ2-7; D perhaps matches TRBD2 (6 bases). Trimming removed 4 bases at V and 4 bases at J, with 11 bases between. This CDR3 comprises 13 residues. CDR1 MNHEY and CDR2 SVGAGI come from the germline V gene. The CDR3 is CASSSAGIYEQYF. The CDR3 region has the DNA TGTGCCAGCAGTTCCGCGGGAATTTACGAGCAGTACTTC.

The chain links TRBV27 to TRBJ1-6; 7 nucleotides line up with TRBD1. V lost 8 bases, J lost 8 bases, and 6 bases stayed unmatched. CDR3 length: 13 amino acids. CDR1 and CDR2 (germline): MNHEY, SMNVEV (reference sequence). The CDR3 DNA sequence: TGTGCCAGCGCCGACAGGGATTATTCACCCCTCCACTTT. The encoded protein is CASADRDYSPLHF.

The J gene is TRBJ1-4, the V gene TRBV5-1; TRBD1 matches at 10 bases. The CDR3 loop spans 17 amino acids. Unmatched junction bases numbered 10, after V lost 0 bases and J lost 8 bases. CDR1 is SGHRS, CDR2 YFSETQ, per germline. CDR3 loop: CASSLAGRQGAGEKLFF. For the CDR3, the DNA is TGCGCCAGCAGCTTGGCCGGGAGACAGGGGGCAGGGGAAAAACTGTTTTTT.

The chain recombines TRBV29-1 with TRBJ2-4; 8 bases map to TRBD2. Germline CDR1 SQVTM, CDR2 ANQGSEA. This CDR3 spans 14 amino acids. J was trimmed by 10 bases and V by 5 bases; bases with no gene match: 13. The CDR3 spells CSVRVSGARGIQYF. CDR3 bases: TGCAGCGTTAGGGTTAGCGGGGCCAGGGGTATTCAGTACTTC.

CDR3 DNA: TGTGCCAGCAGCTTAGGGGGGGACGCTAACTATGGCTACACCTTC. Translated: CASSLGGDANYGYTF. The chain links TRBV7-9 to TRBJ1-2; tentatively, D is TRBD1 (5 bases). Germline CDR1 is SEHNR and CDR2 is FQNEAQ (reference sequence). Trimming took off 1 base at V and 0 bases at J, with 9 bases between the two ends. This CDR3 contains 15 residues. Together with reference TRBV7-9 and TRBJ1-2, the CDR3 gives the full variable domain: DTGVSQNPRHKITKRGQNVTFRCDPISEHNRLYWYRQTLGQGPEFLTYFQNEAQLEKSRLLSDRFSAERPKGSFSTLEIQRTEQGDSAMYLCASSLGGDANYGYTFGSGTRLTVV.

The V gene is TRBV4-1, the J gene TRBJ2-7; TRBD1 matches at 9 bases. The CDR3 has 16 amino acids. V shed 3 bases, J shed 4 bases, and the junction held 10 bases outside the gene matches. CDR1 and CDR2 (germline): MGHRA, YSYEKL. As DNA, the CDR3 is TGCGCCAGCAGCCAGCGTCGGGGGACAGGGTCGTACGAGCAGTACTTC. It translates to CASSQRRGTGSYEQYF.

The CDR3 DNA follows: TGCGCCAGCAGCTTAAGTGCTAGCGGGAACACCGGGGAGCTGTTTTTT. This sequence encodes CASSLSASGNTGELFF. V is TRBV5-1 and J is TRBJ2-2; 7 bases are shared with TRBD2. Trimming removed 2 bases from V and 1 base from J; junction bases left unmatched: 5. Germline assignment: CDR1 SGHRS and CDR2 YFSETQ. This CDR3 has 16 residues.

The rearrangement uses TRBV18 and TRBJ1-3, with a tentative D call TRBD1 (6 bases). CDR1 and CDR2 (germline): KGHSH, LQKENI. Deletions cut 3 bases from V and 0 bases from J, with 15 bases between. The CDR3 is 17 residues long. The CDR3 reads CASSPSGGYRSGNTIYF. DNA for the CDR3: TGTGCCAGCTCACCGTCTGGGGGCTACCGCTCTGGAAACACCATATATTTT. Variable domain in full (rest from reference TRBV18 and TRBJ1-3): NAGVMQNPRHLVRRRGQEARLRCSPMKGHSHVYWYRQLPEEGLKFMVYLQKENIIDESGMPKERFSAEFPKEGPSILRIQQVVRGDSAAYFCASSPSGGYRSGNTIYFGEGSWLTVV.

This clone was counted only a few times. The chain carries TRBV28 and TRBJ1-2; D is undetermined. The germline V and J ends were trimmed by 3 bases and 4 bases, with 9 bases remaining between them. Germline CDR1 and CDR2: MDHEN and SYDVKM. This CDR3 region has 13 residues. CDR3 protein: CASSFARAYGYTF. The CDR3 DNA sequence: TGTGCCAGCAGTTTCGCTAGGGCCTATGGCTACACCTTC.

This chain links TRBV7-8 with TRBJ2-3, with 7 bases identical to TRBD1. CDR1 and CDR2 (germline): SGHVS, FQNEAQ. J gave up 9 bases and V 5 bases, and 8 bases lay outside the gene matches. CDR3 length: 13 residues. This chain's CDR3 is CASSPRDRTTQYF. CDR3 nucleotides: TGTGCCAGCAGCCCCCGGGACAGAACAACGCAGTATTTT.

The rearrangement links TRBV7-2 to TRBJ1-5; TRBD1 might be the D (5 bases). Germline V gene sequence: CDR1 SGHTA, CDR2 FQGNSA. CDR3 size: 14 residues. V shed 3 bases and J shed 3 bases, with 9 bases lying between them. The CDR3 protein is CASSFDSNNQPQHF. CDR3 nucleotide sequence: TGTGCCAGCAGCTTCGACAGTAACAATCAGCCCCAGCATTTT.

V gene TRBV6-2 or TRBV6-3 combines with J gene TRBJ1-1; possibly TRBD1 for D (5 bases). The CDR3 length is 14 residues. Germline loops: CDR1 MNHEY, CDR2 SVGEGT. The ends were cut back, 6 bases at V and 4 bases at J, with 15 bases in the middle. CDR3: CASSPLGGSTEAFF. CDR3 coding DNA: TGTGCCAGCAGCCCGCTTGGGGGGAGCACTGAAGCTTTCTTT.

The rearrangement uses TRBV7-2 and TRBJ2-1, with D possibly being TRBD2 (6 bases). Between the trimmed V and J ends, which lost 1 base and 5 bases, there was a span of 12 bases. CDR3 size: 15 residues. The germline V gene encodes CDR1 SGHTA and CDR2 FQGNSA. The DNA for the CDR3 is TGTGCCAGCAGCTTAGTCCGCGGGGCCCACAATGAGCAGTTCTTC. Its translation: CASSLVRGAHNEQFF.

This chain's CDR3 is CASSYTDTQYF. CDR3 DNA sequence: TGTGCCAGCAGCTACACAGATACGCAGTATTTT. The J gene is TRBJ2-3, the V gene TRBV9, with no clear D. V lost 4 bases, J lost 2 bases, and 2 bases lay in between. The CDR3 sequence is 11 residues long. The germline V gene has CDR1 SGDLS and CDR2 YYNGEE.

The chain uses TRBV18 and TRBJ2-5; D not resolved. The V and J ends lost 4 bases and 2 bases respectively, with 8 bases between them. The length of the CDR3 is 13 residues. Germline values: CDR1 KGHSH, CDR2 LQKENI. The CDR3 DNA is TGTGCCAGCTCACTCAACTTACAAGAGACCCAGTACTTC. This encodes CASSLNLQETQYF.

The chain is built from TRBV5-4 and TRBJ1-1; 9 bases are shared with TRBD1. V lost 5 bases to trimming and J lost 0 bases; unmatched junction nucleotides: 11. The CDR3 is 17 amino acids. Per the germline V gene, CDR1 is SGHNT and CDR2 is YYREEE (reference sequence). The CDR3 coding sequence is TGTGCCAGCAGTCCGACCCCACAGGGGGCGATGAACACTGAAGCTTTCTTT. It codes for CASSPTPQGAMNTEAFF.

The chain joins TRBV9 to TRBJ2-2; 9 nucleotides align to TRBD1. The V and J ends lost 0 bases and 4 bases, in that order; junction bases with no gene match: 7. The CDR3 length is 17 residues. Germline CDR1 reads SGDLS; CDR2 reads YYNGEE. This CDR3 reads CASSVGPLGQGTGELFF. CDR3 sequence (DNA): TGTGCCAGCAGCGTAGGTCCCTTGGGACAGGGCACCGGGGAGCTGTTTTTT.

J is TRBJ2-6 and V is TRBV30; D not certain. CDR3 length: 13 amino acids. The V gene's germline CDR1 is GTSNPN and CDR2 SVGIG (reference sequence). The V and J ends lost 1 base and 4 bases respectively, with 5 bases between them. This chain's CDR3 is CAWSGGGANVLTF. The CDR3 DNA is TGTGCCTGGAGTGGGGGAGGGGCCAACGTCCTGACTTTC.

The chain joins TRBV10-2 to TRBJ1-6; D is unresolved. The CDR3 runs to 15 residues. V lost 4 bases and J 4 bases, leaving 11 bases between the germline ends. Germline CDR1 WSHSY, CDR2 SAAADI. DNA for the CDR3: TGCGCCAGCAGTGTTGGCGCGGGGTATAATTCACCCCTCCACTTT. Its protein product is CASSVGAGYNSPLHF.

The sample holds one count of this clone. This chain uses TRBV7-7 with TRBJ2-3, with D maybe TRBD2 (5 bases). The CDR3 is 14 residues long. From germline, CDR1 is SSHAT and CDR2 FNYEAQ (reference sequence). Trimming shortened V by 5 bases and J by 4 bases, and 13 bases separated the two germline ends. The CDR3 protein is CASSPLEGADTQYF. Written as DNA, the CDR3 is TGTGCCAGCAGCCCACTAGAGGGTGCAGATACGCAGTATTTT. The full variable domain, its missing parts supplied by reference TRBV7-7 and TRBJ2-3, is GAGVSQSPRYKVTKRGQDVTLRCDPISSHATLYWYQQALGQGPEFLTYFNYEAQPDKSGLPSDRFSAERPEGSISTLTIQRTEQRDSAMYRCASSPLEGADTQYFGPGTRLTVL.

This chain links TRBV30 with TRBJ2-1; a possible D gene is TRBD2 (5 bases). Trimming pared 3 bases from V and 7 bases from J, leaving 13 bases between. The CDR3 loop spans 13 amino acids. The germline gives CDR1 GTSNPN, CDR2 SVGIG (reference sequence). CDR3 loop: CAWSATRGNEQFF. CDR3 nucleotides: TGTGCCTGGAGCGCTACTAGAGGGAATGAGCAGTTCTTC.

The chain recombines TRBV9 with TRBJ1-2; D is perhaps TRBD1 (6 bases). This CDR3 comprises 14 residues. Germline V gene lookup returns CDR1 SGDLS and CDR2 YYNGEE. V dropped 0 bases and J dropped 5 bases, with 11 bases sitting between them. CDR3 residues: CASSVEGGRYGYTF. The CDR3 DNA reads as TGTGCCAGCAGCGTAGAGGGGGGCCGGTATGGCTACACCTTC.

The genes are TRBV18 and TRBJ1-2, with 10 nucleotides matching TRBD1. The V gene end was trimmed by 2 bases and the J gene end by 11 bases; junction bases not matched to a gene: 2. There are 12 residues in the CDR3. Germline V gives CDR1 KGHSH, CDR2 LQKENI. The CDR3 DNA follows: TGTGCCAGCTCACCAGGGGACAGGGGATACACCTTC. Its protein is CASSPGDRGYTF.